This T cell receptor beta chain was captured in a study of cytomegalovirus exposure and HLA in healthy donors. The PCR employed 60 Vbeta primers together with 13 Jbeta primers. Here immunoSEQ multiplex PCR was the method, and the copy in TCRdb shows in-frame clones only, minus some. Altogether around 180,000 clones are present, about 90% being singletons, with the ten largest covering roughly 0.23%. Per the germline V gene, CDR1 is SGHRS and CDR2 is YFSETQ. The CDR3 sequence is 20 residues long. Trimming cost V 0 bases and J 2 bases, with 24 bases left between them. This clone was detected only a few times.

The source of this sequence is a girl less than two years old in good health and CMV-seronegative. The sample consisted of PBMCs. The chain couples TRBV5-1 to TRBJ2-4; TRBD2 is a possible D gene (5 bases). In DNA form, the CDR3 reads TGCGCCAGCAGCTTGGGCGTGTTGGTCTCTCCTTCCGGGACCAAAAACATTCAGTACTTC. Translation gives CASSLGVLVSPSGTKNIQYF.